Each of the 25 T cell receptor beta chains below was sequenced from the same sample in a study of blood T cells in healthy people across ages. The authors ran a second PCR of about 7 to 11 cycles using a sample-barcoded 5' primer and a J-beta primer mix. TCRdb used MiXCR to reprocess the 5' RACE reads, holding one entry per CDR3 protein. This table has about 1.5 million distinct CDR3 sequences, under 55% appearing once. The sequenced sample consisted of blood. The receptors stem from a woman aged 18 to 35 in good health.

This clonotype has just a few counts. CDR3 bases: TGTGCTAGTGGTTCGGGACAGGGGACCTACGAGCAGTACTTC. Its protein product is CASGSGQGTYEQYF. The J gene is TRBJ2-7, the V gene TRBV12-5; 10 bases are shared with TRBD1. V gave up 4 bases and J gave up 2 bases; unmatched junction bases: 2. There are 14 residues in the CDR3. In germline, CDR1 is LGHNT, CDR2 FRNRAP. The whole variable domain, remainder taken from reference TRBV12-5 and TRBJ2-7, is DARVTQTPRHKVTEMGQEVTMRCQPILGHNTVFWYRQTMMQGLELLAYFRNRAPLDDSGMPKDRFSAEMPDATLATLKIQPSEPRDSAVYFCASGSGQGTYEQYFGPGTRLTVT.

V and J are TRBV24-1 and TRBJ2-7; tentatively, D is TRBD1 or TRBD2 (5 bases each). The V gene's germline CDR1 is KGHDR and CDR2 SFDVKD. V was trimmed by 5 bases and J by 0 bases, leaving 13 bases between them. The length of the CDR3 is 15 residues. The CDR3 here is CATSASGTSSYEQYF. CDR3 nucleotide sequence: TGTGCCACCAGTGCATCCGGGACGTCCTCCTACGAGCAGTACTTC.

The chain uses TRBV28 and TRBJ2-1; 12 positions match TRBD2. Trimming took 1 base from V and 5 from J; bases not matched to a gene: 3. The CDR3 sequence is 16 residues long. Germline lookup yields CDR1 MDHEN and CDR2 SYDVKM. The chain's CDR3 is CASSLSTSGSHNEQFF. In DNA, the CDR3 is TGTGCCAGCAGTTTATCGACTAGCGGGAGTCACAATGAGCAGTTCTTC. The whole variable domain, filled in from reference TRBV28 and TRBJ2-1, reads DVKVTQSSRYLVKRTGEKVFLECVQDMDHENMFWYRQDPGLGLRLIYFSYDVKMKEKGDIPEGYSVSREKKERFSLILESASTNQTSMYLCASSLSTSGSHNEQFFGPGTRLTVL.

This sequence joins TRBV6-1 and TRBJ1-1; possibly TRBD1 for D (5 bases). The V end was cut by 10 bases, the J end by 5 bases, with 17 bases between. The CDR3 loop spans 13 amino acids. Germline CDR1 reads MNHNS; CDR2 reads SASEGT. The CDR3 nucleotides read TGTGCCACTCACCCAGGGTGGGCTACTGAAGCTTTCTTT. Translated, it gives CATHPGWATEAFF.

The V call is TRBV5-1, the J call TRBJ2-6; 8 positions agree with TRBD1. The CDR3 spans 17 residues. Per germline, CDR1 SGHRS and CDR2 YFSETQ. J gave up 0 bases and V 9 bases, and 11 bases lay outside the gene matches. The CDR3 region is CANLDRDPVSGANVLTF. The CDR3 nucleotides read TGCGCCAACCTGGACAGGGACCCCGTCTCTGGGGCCAACGTCCTGACTTTC.

The sample holds many counts of this clonotype. The chain couples TRBV6-6 to TRBJ1-2; D is undetermined. With 5 bases removed from V and 5 bases from J, the gap between germline ends came to 12 bases. Per the germline V gene, CDR1 is MNHNY and CDR2 is SVGAGI (reference sequence). The CDR3 is made up of 13 amino acids. CDR3: CASSQTGDYGYTF. The CDR3 DNA is TGTGCCAGCAGTCAGACCGGGGATTATGGCTACACCTTC.

There are a few counts of this clonotype. The gene calls are TRBV28 and TRBJ2-3; a possible D gene is TRBD1 (6 bases). Trimming took 5 bases from V and 1 from J, leaving 13 bases between them. Germline V gene lookup returns CDR1 MDHEN and CDR2 SYDVKM. This CDR3 is 15 amino acids long. CDR3 protein: CASSPTGPGTDTQYF. The CDR3 DNA reads TGTGCCAGCAGTCCGACAGGACCCGGCACAGATACGCAGTATTTT.

The genes are TRBV4-1 and TRBJ2-4, with D hard to call. Germline lookup yields CDR1 MGHRA and CDR2 YSYEKL. V shed 0 bases and J shed 0 bases, with 6 bases lying between them. CDR3 length: 15 amino acids. CDR3 region: CASSQERVAKNIQYF. In DNA form, the CDR3 reads TGCGCCAGCAGCCAAGAAAGAGTAGCCAAAAACATTCAGTACTTC.

The table lists this clonotype with a few counts. The genes are TRBV14 and TRBJ2-5; unclear D gene. Trimming pared 1 base from V and 2 bases from J, leaving 8 bases between. This CDR3 comprises 14 residues. CDR1 and CDR2 from the germline V gene are SGHDN and FVKESK. As DNA, the CDR3 is TGTGCCAGCAGCCAAGGTCCGGCACAAGAGACCCAGTACTTC. It translates to CASSQGPAQETQYF.

This chain connects TRBV7-9 to TRBJ1-4; D is perhaps TRBD1 (5 bases). In germline, CDR1 is SEHNR, CDR2 FQNEAQ (reference sequence). This CDR3 has 15 amino acids. The ends were cut back, 5 bases at V and 0 bases at J, with 10 bases in the middle. The CDR3 is CASSRDVATNEKLFF. The CDR3 DNA reads TGTGCCAGCAGCCGGGACGTAGCAACTAATGAAAAACTGTTTTTT.

The rearrangement joins TRBV10-3 to TRBJ2-7; D gene ambiguous. The CDR3 is 14 amino acids. The V end was cut by 0 bases, the J end by 0 bases, with 6 bases between. Germline V gives CDR1 ENHRY, CDR2 SYGVKD. The CDR3 spells CAISESISSYEQYF. As DNA, the CDR3 is TGTGCCATCAGTGAGTCCATCAGCTCCTACGAGCAGTACTTC.

This clonotype was picked up a small number of times. The chain has TRBV6-4 and TRBJ2-5; a possible D gene is TRBD2 (7 bases). In germline, CDR1 is MRHNA, CDR2 SNTAGT. Trimming took 4 bases from V and 11 from J, leaving 23 bases between them. This CDR3 has 15 residues. The CDR3 here is CASSAFRGGDNEQYF. The CDR3 coding sequence is TGTGCCAGCAGTGCTTTTAGGGGAGGGGACAATGAGCAGTACTTC.

This clonotype was seen at least ten times. The chain links TRBV29-1 to TRBJ2-5, with unresolved D. The V and J ends lost 2 bases and 2 bases respectively, with 9 bases between them. This CDR3 has 13 amino acids. CDR1 SQVTM and CDR2 ANQGSEA come from the germline V gene. This CDR3 is CSVERTDQETQYF. The CDR3 DNA is TGCAGCGTTGAAAGGACGGATCAAGAGACCCAGTACTTC.

This clonotype was observed many times. The chain recombines TRBV12-3 or TRBV12-4 with TRBJ2-7; D is unclear. The CDR3 runs 11 residues. V lost 4 bases to trimming and J lost 3 bases, with 4 bases between them. The DNA for the CDR3 is TGTGCCAGCAGTTACAACTACGAGCAGTACTTC. As protein: CASSYNYEQYF.

This sequence joins TRBV28 and TRBJ2-5; tentative D call: TRBD2 (5 bases). The germline CDR1 and CDR2 sequences are MDHEN and SYDVKM. There are 14 residues in the CDR3. The V gene lost 0 bases and the J gene lost 3 bases, with 8 bases spanning the gap. The CDR3 nucleotides are TGTGCCAGCAGTTTATGGACGGAGGAAGAGACCCAGTACTTC. Translated, it gives CASSLWTEEETQYF.

The chain has TRBV20-1 and TRBJ2-5; D might be TRBD2 (6 bases). This CDR3 is built from 15 residues. The germline gives CDR1 DFQATT, CDR2 SNEGSKA (reference sequence). Trimming shortened V by 0 bases and J by 1 base, and 12 bases separated the two germline ends. The CDR3 protein is CSARDEATSQETQYF. DNA of the CDR3: TGCAGTGCTAGAGATGAAGCGACTAGCCAAGAGACCCAGTACTTC.

CDR3 in amino acids: CASSYPSGAQETQYF. The CDR3 bases are TGCGCCAGCAGCTATCCTAGCGGGGCACAAGAGACCCAGTACTTC. The chain links TRBV5-1 to TRBJ2-5, with TRBD2 identical over 9 bases. This CDR3 comprises 15 residues. With V trimmed by 3 bases and J by 2 bases, 5 bases remained unmatched. Germline V gives CDR1 SGHRS, CDR2 YFSETQ.

The CDR3 region has the DNA TGTGCCAGCAGCCCCCTCTCGACTAGGGGGAAAAGGGAGCAGTACTTC. Amino acids: CASSPLSTRGKREQYF. The chain combines TRBV14 with TRBJ2-5; D assignment may be TRBD1 or TRBD2 (6 bases each). The V end was cut by 4 bases, the J end by 11 bases, with 26 bases between. Germline loops: CDR1 SGHDN, CDR2 FVKESK. The CDR3 has 16 residues.

This clonotype turned up a few times. This chain uses TRBV20-1 with TRBJ2-1; the match to TRBD2 covers 9 bases. The CDR3 consists of 15 residues. V dropped 5 bases and J dropped 1; count of bases not matched to a gene: 6. Germline CDR1 is DFQATT and CDR2 is SNEGSKA (reference sequence). CDR3 region: CSAQAGGGSYNEQFF. CDR3 DNA sequence: TGCAGTGCTCAAGCGGGGGGAGGGTCCTACAATGAGCAGTTCTTC.

V usage is TRBV24-1 and J usage is TRBJ2-3; 13 nucleotides agree with TRBD2. The CDR3 runs to 17 residues. With 4 bases clipped from V and 5 bases from J, the junction kept 8 bases outside the gene matches. In germline, CDR1 is KGHDR, CDR2 SFDVKD. CDR3: CATSEGILAGGVDTQYF. In DNA form, the CDR3 reads TGTGCCACCAGTGAGGGTATACTAGCGGGAGGGGTAGATACGCAGTATTTT.

The V gene is TRBV6-6, the J gene TRBJ1-3; TRBD1 aligns across 7 bases. V gave up 4 bases and J gave up 4 bases; unmatched junction bases: 7. Germline CDR1 MNHNY, CDR2 SVGAGI (reference sequence). The CDR3 has 15 residues. The CDR3 loop reads CASSSEPGQGNTIYF. The CDR3, as DNA: TGTGCCAGCAGTTCGGAACCGGGACAGGGAAACACCATATATTTT.

This clonotype turned up a few times. The gene calls are TRBV3-1 and TRBJ2-3; 12 bases fit TRBD1. V dropped 3 bases and J dropped 2; count of bases not matched to a gene: 6. CDR1 LGHDT and CDR2 YNNKEL come from the germline V gene (reference sequence). This CDR3 is 17 amino acids long. Here the CDR3 DNA reads TGTGCCAGCAGCCACCCCGGGACAGGGGGCTACACAGATACGCAGTATTTT. It translates to CASSHPGTGGYTDTQYF.

The chain employs TRBV3-1 and TRBJ2-4, with D tentatively TRBD1 or TRBD2 (6 bases each). Near its end, the DNA agrees better with TRBJ2-7, so the J call may be wrong. Germline V gene lookup returns CDR1 LGHDT and CDR2 YNNKEL (reference sequence). The CDR3 runs to 15 residues. CDR3 in DNA: TGTGCCAGCAGCCAAGTATGGGGGGCCCCTAACGAGCAGTACTTC. Translating it yields CASSQVWGAPNEQYF.

This chain joins TRBV24-1 and TRBJ2-7, with no clear D. Germline CDR1 KGHDR, CDR2 SFDVKD. Trimming removed 2 bases at V and 2 bases at J, with 9 bases between. The CDR3 sequence is 14 residues long. For the CDR3, the DNA is TGTGCCACCAGTGATTCGTACAGTCCCTACGAGCAGTACTTC. Amino acid sequence: CATSDSYSPYEQYF.

The chain employs TRBV28 and TRBJ1-5, with no clear D. CDR1 and CDR2 from the germline V gene are MDHEN and SYDVKM. This CDR3 is 16 amino acids long. Trimming shortened V by 3 bases and J by 0 bases, and 12 bases separated the two germline ends. The CDR3: CASSFLGSYSNQPQHF. The CDR3 DNA is TGTGCCAGCAGTTTTTTGGGGTCCTATAGCAATCAGCCCCAGCATTTT.